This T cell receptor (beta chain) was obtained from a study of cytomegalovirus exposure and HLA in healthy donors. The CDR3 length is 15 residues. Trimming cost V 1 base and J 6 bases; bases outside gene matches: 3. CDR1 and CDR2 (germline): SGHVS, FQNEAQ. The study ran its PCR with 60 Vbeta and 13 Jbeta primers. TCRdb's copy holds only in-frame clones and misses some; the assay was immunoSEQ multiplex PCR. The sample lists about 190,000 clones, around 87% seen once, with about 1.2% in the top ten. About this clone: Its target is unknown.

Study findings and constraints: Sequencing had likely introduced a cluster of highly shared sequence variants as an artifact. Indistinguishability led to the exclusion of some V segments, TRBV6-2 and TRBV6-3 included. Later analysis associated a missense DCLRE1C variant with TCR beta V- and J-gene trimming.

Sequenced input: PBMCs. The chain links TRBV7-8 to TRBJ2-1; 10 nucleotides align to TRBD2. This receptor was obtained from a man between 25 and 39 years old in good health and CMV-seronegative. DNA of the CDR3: TGTGCCAGCAGCTTAGAGGCTAGCGGGGGCAATGAGCAGTTCTTC. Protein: CASSLEASGGNEQFF.